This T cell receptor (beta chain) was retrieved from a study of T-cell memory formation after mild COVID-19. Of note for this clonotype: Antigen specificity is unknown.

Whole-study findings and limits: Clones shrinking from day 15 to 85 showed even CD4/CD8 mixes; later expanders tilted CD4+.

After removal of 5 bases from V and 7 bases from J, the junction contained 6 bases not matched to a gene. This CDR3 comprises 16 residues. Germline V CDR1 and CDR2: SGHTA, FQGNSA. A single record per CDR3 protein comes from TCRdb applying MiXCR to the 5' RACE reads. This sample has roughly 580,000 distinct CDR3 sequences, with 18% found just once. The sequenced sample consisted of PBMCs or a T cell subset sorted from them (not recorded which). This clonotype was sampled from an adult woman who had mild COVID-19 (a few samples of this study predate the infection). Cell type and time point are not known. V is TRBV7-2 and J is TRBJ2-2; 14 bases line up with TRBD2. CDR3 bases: TGTGCCAGCAGCAGGGGACTAGCGGGAGTTGGCGGGGAGCTGTTTTTT. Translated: CASSRGLAGVGGELFF.